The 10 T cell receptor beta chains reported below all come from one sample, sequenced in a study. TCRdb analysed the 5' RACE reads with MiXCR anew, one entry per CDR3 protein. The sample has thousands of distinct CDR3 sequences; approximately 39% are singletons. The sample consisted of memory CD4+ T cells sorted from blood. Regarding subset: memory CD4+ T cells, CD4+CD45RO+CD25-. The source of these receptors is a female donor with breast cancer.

CDR3 sequence reads: CASSPGALNTGELFF. In DNA, the CDR3 is TGTGCCAGCAGTCCAGGGGCCTTAAACACCGGGGAGCTGTTTTTT. The V and J genes are TRBV6-5 and TRBJ2-2, with a tentative D call TRBD1 (6 bases). The CDR3 has 15 amino acids. The germline V gene encodes CDR1 MNHEY and CDR2 SVGAGI. Trimming stripped 5 bases from V and 2 bases from J, with 12 bases between.

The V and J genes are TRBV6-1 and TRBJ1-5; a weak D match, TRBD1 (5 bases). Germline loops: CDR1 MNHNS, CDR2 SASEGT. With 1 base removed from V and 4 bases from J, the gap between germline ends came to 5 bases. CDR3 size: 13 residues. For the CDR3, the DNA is TGTGCCAGCAGTGAAGGGGGGAATCAGCCCCAGCATTTT. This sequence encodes CASSEGGNQPQHF.

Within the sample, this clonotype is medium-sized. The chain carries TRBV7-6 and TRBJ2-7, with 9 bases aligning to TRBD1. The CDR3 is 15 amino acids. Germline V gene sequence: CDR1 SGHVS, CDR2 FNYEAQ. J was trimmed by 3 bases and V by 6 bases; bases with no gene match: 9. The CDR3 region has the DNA TGTGCCAGCAGTTCGATGCCGGGACAGGGCTACGAGCAGTACTTC. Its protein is CASSSMPGQGYEQYF.

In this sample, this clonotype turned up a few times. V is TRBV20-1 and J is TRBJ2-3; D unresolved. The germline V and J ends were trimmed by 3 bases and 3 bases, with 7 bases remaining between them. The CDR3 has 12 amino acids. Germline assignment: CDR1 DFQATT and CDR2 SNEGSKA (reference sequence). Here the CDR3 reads CSARDGTDTQYF. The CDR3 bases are TGCAGTGCTAGGGACGGGACAGATACGCAGTATTTT.

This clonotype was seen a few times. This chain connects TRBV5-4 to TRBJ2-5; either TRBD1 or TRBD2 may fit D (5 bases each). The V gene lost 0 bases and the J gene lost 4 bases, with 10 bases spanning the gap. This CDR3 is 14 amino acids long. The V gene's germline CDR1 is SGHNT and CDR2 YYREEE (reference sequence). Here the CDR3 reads CASSLVGAGETQYF. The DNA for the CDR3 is TGTGCCAGCAGCTTGGTTGGGGCGGGAGAGACCCAGTACTTC.

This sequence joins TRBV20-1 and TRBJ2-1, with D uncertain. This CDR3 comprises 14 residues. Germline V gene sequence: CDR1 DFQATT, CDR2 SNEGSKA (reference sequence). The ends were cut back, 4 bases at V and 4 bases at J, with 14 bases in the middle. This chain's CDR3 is CSAKDPVKYNEQFF. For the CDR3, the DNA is TGCAGTGCTAAAGATCCAGTCAAATACAATGAGCAGTTCTTC.

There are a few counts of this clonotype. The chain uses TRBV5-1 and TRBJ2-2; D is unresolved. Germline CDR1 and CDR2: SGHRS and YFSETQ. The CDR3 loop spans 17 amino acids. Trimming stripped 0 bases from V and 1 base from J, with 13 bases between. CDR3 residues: CASSLGHLAWNTGELFF. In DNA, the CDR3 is TGCGCCAGCAGCTTGGGACACCTCGCGTGGAACACCGGGGAGCTGTTTTTT.

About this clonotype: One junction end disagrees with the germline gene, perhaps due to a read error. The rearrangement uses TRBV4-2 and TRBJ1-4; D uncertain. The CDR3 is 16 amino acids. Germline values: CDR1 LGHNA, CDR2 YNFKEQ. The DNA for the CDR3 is TGTGCCAGCAGCCGGGGTCAGGACGGAAGTAATGAAATACTGTTTTTT. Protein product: CASSRGQDGSNEILFF.

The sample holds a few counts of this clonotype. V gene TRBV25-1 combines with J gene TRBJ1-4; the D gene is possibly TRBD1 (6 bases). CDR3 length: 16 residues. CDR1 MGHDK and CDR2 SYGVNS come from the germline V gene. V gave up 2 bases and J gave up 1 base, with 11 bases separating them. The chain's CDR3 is CASSEPLQGTNEKLFF. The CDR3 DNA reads TGTGCCAGCAGTGAACCTTTACAGGGAACTAATGAAAAACTGTTTTTT.

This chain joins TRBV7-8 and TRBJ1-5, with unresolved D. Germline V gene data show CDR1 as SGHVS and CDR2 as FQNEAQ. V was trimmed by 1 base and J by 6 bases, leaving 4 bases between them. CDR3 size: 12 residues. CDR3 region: CASSLGAQPQHF. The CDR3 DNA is TGTGCCAGCAGCTTAGGAGCTCAGCCCCAGCATTTT.